This T cell receptor (beta chain) was captured by sequencing in a study of radiotherapy plus CTLA-4 blockade in lung cancer. In the study overall: Disease control was seen in approximately 29% of patients, objective responses in roughly 19%.

On this clone: Its antigen is still unknown. The sample has other DNA sequences that encode this CDR3 too.

Clones were read by immunoSEQ multiplex PCR, and TCRdb kept only the in-frame ones, dropping some. The sample has roughly 73,000 clones, around 87% seen once. V was cut by 3 bases and J by 5 bases, with 4 bases left in between. Germline CDR1 and CDR2: DFQATT and SNEGSKA (reference sequence). The CDR3 covers 10 residues. Study-wide points: Radiotherapy with ipilimumab was followed by blood expansion of tumor-derived clones.

The study treated chemo-refractory metastatic non-small-cell lung cancer patients with focal radiation plus ipilimumab CTLA-4 blockade. J is TRBJ2-5 and V is TRBV20-1; D is unresolved. Material: peripheral blood, obtained from a patient treated with radiotherapy plus ipilimumab. The TCR sequence derives from a human donor with non-small cell lung cancer that progressed on radiotherapy plus ipilimumab. The DNA for the CDR3 is TGCAGTGCTAGCGAGGAGACCCAGTACTTC. The encoded protein is CSASEETQYF.